One and the same sample provided the 20 T cell receptor beta chains below, sequenced in a study of T-cell memory formation after mild COVID-19. TCRdb independently ran MiXCR on the 5' RACE reads; one entry per CDR3 protein. This sample has around 250,000 distinct CDR3 sequences; around a tenth occur once, and the top ten carry 20% to 25%. The specimen was PBMCs or a T cell subset sorted from them (not recorded which). These receptors all come from a man aged 18 to 30 who had mild COVID-19 (a few samples of this study predate the infection). Cell type and time point are not known.

This clonotype has a handful of counts. The chain uses TRBV6-2 or TRBV6-3 and TRBJ1-1; D gene unclear. Between the trimmed V and J ends, which lost 8 bases and 10 bases, there was a span of 23 bases. Germline loops: CDR1 MNHEY, CDR2 SVGEGT. The CDR3 length is 14 residues. The CDR3 DNA reads TGTGCCAGCCGGCGGAGTTCCCCCCCAAAAGCAGCTTTCTTT. Translated: CASRRSSPPKAAFF.

The chain joins TRBV4-3 to TRBJ2-5; no reliable D call. This CDR3 is built from 15 residues. CDR1 LGHNA and CDR2 YSLEER come from the germline V gene. The V and J ends lost 4 bases and 4 bases respectively, with 16 bases between them. CDR3: CASSPTGTVRETQYF. The CDR3 DNA sequence: TGCGCCAGCAGCCCCACCGGAACAGTGCGAGAGACCCAGTACTTC.

The rearrangement links TRBV20-1 to TRBJ2-1, with D possibly being TRBD2 (5 bases). Germline lookup yields CDR1 DFQATT and CDR2 SNEGSKA (reference sequence). The CDR3 is 15 residues long. The V end lost 0 bases, the J end lost 7 bases, and 16 bases lay between the germline ends. The CDR3 region is CSARDYGPRGNEQFF. The CDR3, as DNA: TGCAGTGCTAGAGATTACGGCCCCCGAGGGAATGAGCAGTTCTTC.

This clonotype turned up a few times. The gene calls are TRBV4-1 and TRBJ2-7; D remains unclear. This CDR3 comprises 13 residues. Trimming cost V 0 bases and J 3 bases, with 6 bases left between them. The germline V gene has CDR1 MGHRA and CDR2 YSYEKL. CDR3 region: CASSQEYSYEQYV. CDR3 coding DNA: TGCGCCAGCAGCCAAGAATACAGCTACGAGCAGTACGTC.

This clonotype was observed a few times. The rearrangement joins TRBV7-2 to TRBJ1-1, with a weak D call TRBD1 (6 bases). Per germline, CDR1 SGHTA and CDR2 FQGNSA. Trimming shortened V by 6 bases and J by 5 bases, and 16 bases separated the two germline ends. The CDR3 runs 14 residues. CDR3 sequence: CASSSHQGGTEAFF. The CDR3 nucleotides read TGTGCCAGCAGTTCTCATCAAGGGGGGACTGAAGCTTTCTTT.

The V and J genes are TRBV3-1 and TRBJ1-2, with D uncertain. V lost 0 bases to trimming and J lost 6 bases, with 8 bases between them. Germline CDR1 and CDR2: LGHDT and YNNKEL (reference sequence). CDR3 length: 13 amino acids. DNA of the CDR3: TGTGCCAGCAGCCAAGAGTTGATCAATGGCTACACCTTC. Translation gives CASSQELINGYTF.

This clonotype has just a few counts. The chain is built from TRBV4-2 and TRBJ1-1; TRBD1 is a possible D gene (6 bases). V was clipped by 4 bases and J by 5 bases, with 17 bases between them. Germline V CDR1 and CDR2: LGHNA, YNFKEQ. The CDR3 is made up of 15 amino acids. The DNA for the CDR3 is TGTGCCAGCAGCCCCAGCTGGGGGGCTTGGACTGAAGCTTTCTTT. This codes for CASSPSWGAWTEAFF.

This clonotype was found a few times. CDR3 sequence (DNA): TGTGCCAGCAGGATCCTGACAGGAGGCTTCAACTCTGGGGCCAACGTCCTGACTTTC. This codes for CASRILTGGFNSGANVLTF. This chain joins TRBV6-5 and TRBJ2-6, with D maybe TRBD1 (6 bases). V gave up 6 bases and J gave up 0 bases, with 21 bases separating them. The CDR3 is 19 residues long. Germline lookup yields CDR1 MNHEY and CDR2 SVGAGI.

This clonotype was counted only a few times. The genes are TRBV7-2 and TRBJ2-1, with D maybe TRBD1 (6 bases). Trimming removed 2 bases from V and 8 bases from J, with 13 bases in between. There are 14 residues in the CDR3. Germline-derived CDR1 and CDR2 are SGHTA and FQGNSA. CDR3 amino acids: CASSLMGAFDEQFF. The CDR3 coding sequence is TGTGCCAGCAGCTTAATGGGGGCTTTCGATGAGCAGTTCTTC.

The gene calls are TRBV29-1 and TRBJ2-7; TRBD1 aligns across 10 bases. The trim removed 6 bases at V and 2 bases at J, leaving 4 bases unmatched. This CDR3 spans 13 amino acids. Germline V gives CDR1 SQVTM, CDR2 ANQGSEA. CDR3 DNA: TGCAGCGTCGCCGGACAGGGGGCCTACGAGCAGTACTTC. It specifies CSVAGQGAYEQYF.

This chain links TRBV19 with TRBJ2-1; 8 nucleotides agree with TRBD2. Germline trimming cut 5 bases from V and 7 bases from J; bases unmatched to any gene: 10. Germline CDR1 and CDR2: LNHDA and SQIVND (reference sequence). This CDR3 has 15 residues. CDR3 residues: CASSGGGPRRNEQFF. The CDR3 region has the DNA TGTGCCAGTAGTGGCGGGGGGCCTAGAAGGAATGAGCAGTTCTTC.

This sequence joins TRBV7-6 and TRBJ1-6; D is uncertain. CDR1 and CDR2 (germline): SGHVS, FNYEAQ. The CDR3 length is 17 residues. The V gene lost 5 bases and the J gene lost 0 bases, with 14 bases spanning the gap. The CDR3 reads CASSQMELDSYNSPLHF. As DNA, the CDR3 is TGTGCCAGCAGCCAAATGGAGCTTGACTCCTATAATTCACCCCTCCACTTT.

The sample holds many counts of this clonotype. The chain joins TRBV6-6 to TRBJ2-7; the D is unclear. The V end was cut by 7 bases, the J end by 7 bases, with 14 bases between. The CDR3 contains 12 residues. Germline CDR1 is MNHNY and CDR2 is SVGAGI (reference sequence). The CDR3 loop reads CASKAPVEEQYF. CDR3 coding DNA: TGTGCCAGCAAAGCACCCGTAGAGGAGCAGTACTTC.

In its sample, this clonotype was seen a few times. The genes are TRBV12-3 or TRBV12-4 and TRBJ1-4, with 7 bases that match TRBD1. V dropped 5 bases and J dropped 11; count of bases not matched to a gene: 8. CDR3 length: 13 amino acids. This CDR3 reads CASSLKTGRKLFF. The CDR3 DNA is TGTGCCAGCAGTCTCAAGACAGGGCGGAAACTGTTTTTT.

This clonotype was detected many times. The chain recombines TRBV20-1 with TRBJ2-3, with D perhaps TRBD1 (6 bases). The CDR3 has 14 amino acids. CDR1 DFQATT and CDR2 SNEGSKA come from the germline V gene (reference sequence). Trimming left V 1 base short and J 5 bases short, with 13 bases between. The CDR3: CSARVRTGLDTQYF. As DNA, the CDR3 is TGCAGTGCTAGAGTTAGAACAGGGTTAGATACGCAGTATTTT.

V usage is TRBV5-4 and J usage is TRBJ2-5, with D unresolved. The germline V gene has CDR1 SGHNT and CDR2 YYREEE (reference sequence). Trimming removed 9 bases from V and 4 bases from J, with 16 bases in between. The CDR3 runs 13 residues. CDR3 DNA sequence: TGTGCCACCACGAAGATGGACCCAGAGACCCAGTACTTC. Protein: CATTKMDPETQYF.

This clonotype occurred a few times. The V gene is TRBV3-1, the J gene TRBJ1-5; TRBD1 matches 9 bases. The CDR3 has 16 residues. V shed 5 bases, J shed 0 bases, and the junction held 5 bases outside the gene matches. The V gene's germline CDR1 is LGHDT and CDR2 YNNKEL (reference sequence). CDR3 in amino acids: CASSFGTGYSNQPQHF. CDR3 bases: TGTGCCAGCAGCTTCGGGACAGGGTATAGCAATCAGCCCCAGCATTTT.

The chain combines TRBV9 with TRBJ2-1, with D unresolved. V lost 0 bases and J 0 bases, leaving 7 bases between the germline ends. The CDR3 length is 15 residues. Germline lookup yields CDR1 SGDLS and CDR2 YYNGEE. CDR3 DNA sequence: TGTGCCAGCAGCGTAGAATGGGCCTCCTACAATGAGCAGTTCTTC. It yields the protein CASSVEWASYNEQFF.

The chain has TRBV4-1 and TRBJ2-7, with TRBD2 identical over 8 bases. The CDR3 is 15 residues long. Germline CDR1 MGHRA, CDR2 YSYEKL. V shed 6 bases and J 1 base; nucleotides not matched to a gene: 8. The CDR3 nucleotides read TGCGCCAGCAGATCGGGACTAGTGGGATCCTACGAGCAGTACTTC. Its translation is CASRSGLVGSYEQYF.

The chain links TRBV7-2 to TRBJ1-6; D is possibly TRBD1 (6 bases). Trimming pared 1 base from V and 10 bases from J, leaving 14 bases between. The CDR3 runs 15 residues. CDR1 is SGHTA and CDR2 is FQGNSA in the germline V gene. CDR3: CASSLEQGGNSPLHF. The CDR3 bases are TGTGCCAGCAGCTTAGAACAGGGTGGTAACTCACCCCTCCACTTT.